The next 27 T cell receptor beta chains were all read from a single sample in a study of shared clonotypes between healthy human individuals. Sequencing was performed with immunoSEQ multiplex PCR; in TCRdb, only in-frame clones are kept and a portion is missing. The data show about 1.1 million clones, about 72% seen once. Sequencing was performed on memory CD4+ T cells from PBMCs. Subset defined: CD45RA-negative fraction. Source of these receptors: a man younger than 35 in good health. Some clones in this sample may be carry-over from other donors' samples.

This chain uses TRBV28 with TRBJ1-2; D is undetermined. Germline V lookup: CDR1 MDHEN, CDR2 SYDVKM. The CDR3 is made up of 13 amino acids. Trimming stripped 6 bases from V and 8 bases from J, with 16 bases between. Here the CDR3 DNA reads TGTGCCAGCAGCAAAGCTGGGGTCGGGGGCTACACCTTC. Translation gives CASSKAGVGGYTF.

This rearrangement joins TRBV9 to TRBJ2-2, with TRBD1 matching 9 bases. This CDR3 region has 16 residues. The V gene end was trimmed by 3 bases and the J gene end by 2 bases; junction bases not matched to a gene: 5. From germline, CDR1 is SGDLS and CDR2 YYNGEE. CDR3 in amino acids: CASSGGTGYNTGELFF. The CDR3 nucleotides read TGTGCCAGCAGCGGAGGGACAGGGTATAACACCGGGGAGCTGTTTTTT.

The chain joins TRBV19 to TRBJ2-1; tentatively, D is TRBD1 (5 bases). The CDR3 totals 14 residues. CDR1 is LNHDA and CDR2 is SQIVND in the germline V gene (reference sequence). Between the trimmed V and J ends, which lost 5 bases and 1 base, there was a span of 9 bases. CDR3 in DNA: TGTGCCAGTAGTCAGGGAAGGTCCTACAATGAGCAGTTCTTC. Protein: CASSQGRSYNEQFF.

The chain has TRBV29-1 and TRBJ2-6; D is unclear. V lost 5 bases, J lost 0 bases, and 5 bases lay in between. Germline CDR1 reads SQVTM; CDR2 reads ANQGSEA. The CDR3 consists of 13 residues. The CDR3, as DNA: TGCAGCGTTCTTCCCTCTGGGGCCAACGTCCTGACTTTC. Translated: CSVLPSGANVLTF.

This rearrangement joins TRBV6-6 to TRBJ1-2; D call uncertain. The length of the CDR3 is 15 residues. Germline loops: CDR1 MNHNY, CDR2 SVGAGI (reference sequence). V was cut by 0 bases and J by 2 bases, with 10 bases left in between. The CDR3 here is CASSYSAGPNYGYTF. The CDR3 bases are TGTGCCAGCAGTTACTCAGCAGGACCCAACTATGGCTACACCTTC.

The chain employs TRBV18 and TRBJ2-1; TRBD1 agrees at 11 bases. J was trimmed by 6 bases and V by 6 bases; bases with no gene match: 7. This CDR3 has 15 residues. The V gene's germline CDR1 is KGHSH and CDR2 LQKENI. CDR3 sequence (DNA): TGTGCCAGCTCGGGAGGACAGGGGGCACTCAATGAGCAGTTCTTC. Its translation: CASSGGQGALNEQFF.

This clone was recorded at least ten times. The chain uses TRBV6-5 and TRBJ2-7; 8 nucleotides align to TRBD1. V dropped 2 bases and J dropped 4; count of bases not matched to a gene: 7. The CDR3 contains 15 residues. CDR1 is MNHEY, CDR2 SVGAGI, per germline. CDR3 sequence (DNA): TGTGCCAGCAGTTACGCGGGGACAGGACTATACGAGCAGTACTTC. Translation gives CASSYAGTGLYEQYF.

Worth noting for this clone: A far larger clone differs by one base, so this is likely a read error. V and J are TRBV6-5 and TRBJ1-3; D not resolved. The CDR3 spans 13 residues. The V end was cut by 6 bases, the J end by 2 bases, with 8 bases between. Germline V lookup: CDR1 MNHEY, CDR2 SVGAGI. The CDR3 DNA sequence: TGTGCCAGCAGCCCCAGGCCTGGAAACACCATATATTTT. It encodes CASSPRPGNTIYF.

A single count supports this clone. J is TRBJ1-4 and V is TRBV2; the match to TRBD1 covers 8 bases. V was pared by 6 bases and J by 8 bases, with 11 bases of the junction left unmatched. The CDR3 extends over 15 amino acids. Germline assignment: CDR1 SNHLY and CDR2 FYNNEI. DNA of the CDR3: TGTGCCAGCAGCCGCTCAGGGGGCAGTCTAGAAAAACTGTTTTTT. As protein: CASSRSGGSLEKLFF.

DNA for the CDR3: TGTGCCAGCAGCTCGACCTCTGGGGCCAACGTCCTGACTTTC. It is translated as CASSSTSGANVLTF. The chain joins TRBV13 to TRBJ2-6; D unclear. This CDR3 has 14 amino acids. In germline, CDR1 is PRHDT, CDR2 FYEKMQ (reference sequence). With 4 bases removed from V and 0 bases from J, the gap between germline ends came to 4 bases.

This clone has just a few counts. The rearrangement links TRBV9 to TRBJ2-7; no reliable D call. The CDR3 length is 14 residues. Germline CDR1 reads SGDLS; CDR2 reads YYNGEE. Trimming took off 4 bases at V and 2 bases at J, with 13 bases between the two ends. In DNA, the CDR3 is TGTGCCAGCAGCCCAATGACGGCAACCTACGAGCAGTACTTC. As protein: CASSPMTATYEQYF.

This clone was counted ten times or more. The identical CDR3 is also encoded by other nucleotide sequences in the sample. The V and J genes are TRBV9 and TRBJ2-6; the D gene is possibly TRBD1 (6 bases). The CDR3 loop spans 14 amino acids. Germline values: CDR1 SGDLS, CDR2 YYNGEE. V lost 7 bases to trimming and J lost 4 bases, with 12 bases between them. CDR3 loop: CASGQGSGANVLTF. CDR3 coding DNA: TGTGCCAGCGGTCAGGGGTCCGGGGCCAACGTCCTGACTTTC.

V gene TRBV18 combines with J gene TRBJ1-5, with D unclear. Germline assignment: CDR1 KGHSH and CDR2 LQKENI. The CDR3 contains 15 residues. Trimming took off 2 bases at V and 0 bases at J, with 8 bases between the two ends. CDR3 sequence: CASSPSSYSNQPQHF. DNA of the CDR3: TGTGCCAGCTCACCATCGAGTTATAGCAATCAGCCCCAGCATTTT. Looking up the rest from reference TRBV18 and TRBJ1-5 gives the full variable domain: NAGVMQNPRHLVRRRGQEARLRCSPMKGHSHVYWYRQLPEEGLKFMVYLQKENIIDESGMPKERFSAEFPKEGPSILRIQQVVRGDSAAYFCASSPSSYSNQPQHFGDGTRLSIL.

This chain uses TRBV5-1 with TRBJ2-7; D perhaps matches TRBD1 (6 bases). Germline V gives CDR1 SGHRS, CDR2 YFSETQ. The CDR3 sequence is 13 residues long. V was pared by 5 bases and J by 9 bases, with 18 bases between. The CDR3 nucleotides read TGCGCCAGCAGTCAGGACAGCTCCCCCACGCAGTACTTC. Translating gives CASSQDSSPTQYF. Variable domain in full (rest from reference TRBV5-1 and TRBJ2-7): KAGVTQTPRYLIKTRGQQVTLSCSPISGHRSVSWYQQTPGQGLQFLFEYFSETQRNKGNFPGRFSGRQFSNSRSEMNVSTLELGDSALYLCASSQDSSPTQYFGPGTRLTVT.

The chain carries TRBV28 and TRBJ1-3, with 7 bases identical to TRBD1. The CDR3 is 15 amino acids. Germline V gene sequence: CDR1 MDHEN, CDR2 SYDVKM. With 5 bases clipped from V and 4 bases from J, the junction kept 8 bases outside the gene matches. CDR3 protein: CASSTPDRVGNTIYF. CDR3 DNA: TGTGCCAGCAGTACACCCGACAGGGTCGGAAACACCATATATTTT.

This clone was found a few times. Distinct nucleotide sequences in the sample also encode this CDR3. The rearrangement uses TRBV28 and TRBJ1-2, with 12 bases fitting TRBD1. Trimming cost V 4 bases and J 4 bases; bases outside gene matches: 4. Per germline, CDR1 MDHEN and CDR2 SYDVKM. This CDR3 region has 15 residues. The CDR3 nucleotides read TGTGCCAGCAGTTCCGGGACAGGGGGCCCCTATGGCTACACCTTC. The encoded protein is CASSSGTGGPYGYTF.

This sequence joins TRBV14 and TRBJ2-1; D could derive from TRBD1 or TRBD2 (5 bases each). Germline V CDR1 and CDR2: SGHDN, FVKESK. V gave up 4 bases and J gave up 2 bases, with 12 bases separating them. The CDR3 contains 15 residues. CDR3 nucleotides: TGTGCCAGCAGCCGCTTCGGGGCCGCCTACAATGAGCAGTTCTTC. Its protein is CASSRFGAAYNEQFF.

This chain links TRBV6-6 with TRBJ2-1; the match to TRBD2 covers 11 bases. CDR1 and CDR2 (germline): MNHNY, SVGAGI (reference sequence). The CDR3 runs 14 residues. V lost 6 bases, J lost 7 bases, and 5 bases stayed unmatched. The CDR3: CASRPSGGINEQFF. In nucleotides, the CDR3 is TGTGCCAGCAGACCTAGCGGGGGGATTAATGAGCAGTTCTTC.

The chain recombines TRBV18 with TRBJ1-2, with a tentative D call TRBD1 (6 bases). Trimming removed 3 bases at V and 3 bases at J, with 14 bases between. This CDR3 comprises 15 residues. Per germline, CDR1 KGHSH and CDR2 LQKENI. The CDR3 loop is CASSPAWGAHYGYTF. CDR3 bases: TGTGCCAGCTCACCCGCTTGGGGGGCGCACTATGGCTACACCTTC. The full variable domain, in which reference TRBV18 and TRBJ1-2 provide the parts outside the CDR3, is NAGVMQNPRHLVRRRGQEARLRCSPMKGHSHVYWYRQLPEEGLKFMVYLQKENIIDESGMPKERFSAEFPKEGPSILRIQQVVRGDSAAYFCASSPAWGAHYGYTFGSGTRLTVV.

This chain links TRBV5-1 with TRBJ1-2, with a possible D match to TRBD1 (5 bases). Germline V gives CDR1 SGHRS, CDR2 YFSETQ. Trimming shortened V by 0 bases and J by 7 bases, and 16 bases separated the two germline ends. The CDR3 is made up of 15 amino acids. In DNA, the CDR3 is TGCGCCAGCAGCTTGGCGGCAGGGCTTAGCGGTGGCTACACCTTC. It translates to CASSLAAGLSGGYTF.

V usage is TRBV7-2 and J usage is TRBJ2-3; 9 bases are a match to TRBD2. Trimming removed 5 bases from V and 4 bases from J; junction bases left unmatched: 7. This CDR3 is 15 amino acids long. The germline CDR1 and CDR2 sequences are SGHTA and FQGNSA. CDR3 sequence (DNA): TGTGCCAGCAGCGGATGGACTAGCGTTTCAGATACGCAGTATTTT. Its translation is CASSGWTSVSDTQYF.

This chain links TRBV28 with TRBJ1-3, with D uncertain. CDR3 length: 15 residues. Trimming took 5 bases from V and 3 from J, leaving 14 bases between them. Looked up from germline, CDR1 is MDHEN and CDR2 is SYDVKM. CDR3 in amino acids: CASSNVALFGNTIYF. In nucleotides, the CDR3 is TGTGCCAGCAGTAACGTAGCGCTTTTTGGAAACACCATATATTTT.

The rearrangement links TRBV28 to TRBJ2-1; 8 bases line up with TRBD1. The CDR3 extends over 15 amino acids. V shed 3 bases and J 7 bases; nucleotides not matched to a gene: 8. Germline CDR1 reads MDHEN; CDR2 reads SYDVKM. In DNA form, the CDR3 reads TGTGCCAGCAGTTTTTTGGGACAGGTAGGGAATGAGCAGTTCTTC. As protein: CASSFLGQVGNEQFF.

This clone appeared once. CDR3 loop: CATRYLNTEAFF. The CDR3 nucleotides are TGTGCCACCCGCTATTTGAACACTGAAGCTTTCTTT. The chain employs TRBV15 and TRBJ1-1, with no clear D. The ends were cut back, 8 bases at V and 0 bases at J, with 7 bases in the middle. The germline CDR1 and CDR2 sequences are LNHNV and YYDKDF (reference sequence). The CDR3 sequence is 12 residues long.

The chain uses TRBV5-8 and TRBJ2-3; D remains unclear. Germline CDR1 SGHTS, CDR2 YDEGEE. Trimming cost V 6 bases and J 8 bases, with 19 bases left between them. This CDR3 comprises 14 residues. The CDR3 loop is CASIWGIASGTQYF. CDR3 nucleotides: TGTGCCAGCATCTGGGGTATAGCTTCGGGTACGCAGTATTTT.

V is TRBV21-1 and J is TRBJ1-1; TRBD1 was called by the table and not checked on the DNA. TRBV21-1 is a pseudogene locus. The CDR3 sequence is 15 residues long. CDR3 DNA: TGTGCCAGCAGCAAAGAGGACACCCTCGGACCTGAAGCTTTCTTT. Its translation: CASSKEDTLGPEAFF.

On this clone itself: This may be a read error, as it is one base from a much larger clone. This chain joins TRBV28 and TRBJ1-2; the D is unclear. Trimming stripped 10 bases from V and 0 bases from J, with 18 bases between. Germline V gene data show CDR1 as MDHEN and CDR2 as SYDVKM. This CDR3 contains 15 residues. The CDR3 sequence: CANRSQGYPNYGYTF. DNA for the CDR3: TGTGCCAACAGATCGCAAGGATACCCTAACTATGGCTACACCTTC.